Detailed here is one TCR beta chain. The antigen remains undetermined. A junction end diverges from the germline sequence, so it may reflect a read error. The data stem from a study of cytomegalovirus exposure and HLA in healthy donors. The germline V gene has CDR1 LNHDA and CDR2 SQIVND (reference sequence). The CDR3 contains 15 residues. The PCR had 60 Vbeta and 13 Jbeta primers. Original analysis: Roughly 10 million shared chains were among approximately 87 million unique TCR beta chains counted in a later analysis. The method was immunoSEQ multiplex PCR; TCRdb's version includes in-frame clones alone and lacks a portion of them. V and J calls and clone size are given by that table; D and trimming were obtained from the DNA. The sample has 110,000 to 150,000 clones, 9.4% seen once; the top ten hold approximately 1.8%. Study observations and caveats: In the analysis, some V segments, TRBV6-2 and TRBV6-3 included, were excluded as indistinguishable. It was shown in a later analysis that HLA-associated TCR beta chains were more clonally expanded than other, equally common chains. The study listed approximately 170 cytomegalovirus-associated TCR beta chains.

The chain recombines TRBV19 with TRBJ1-2, with TRBD1 matching over 7 bases. The sequenced sample was PBMCs. The clonotype originates from a male donor in good health and CMV-seronegative. CDR3 residues: CASSVLGDRSSGSCF. CDR3 coding DNA: TGTGCCAGTAGTGTACTTGGGGACAGATCGTCGGGCTCCTGCTTC. Variable domain in full (rest from reference TRBV19 and TRBJ1-2): DGGITQSPKYLFRKEGQNVTLSCEQNLNHDAMYWYRQDPGQGLRLIYYSQIVNDFQKGDIAEGYSVSREKKESFPLTVTSAQKNPTAFYLCASSVLGDRSSGSCFGSGTRLTVV.